This T cell receptor beta chain was documented in a study of shared clonotypes between healthy human individuals. The run depth of the assay was deep. Splitting of each subset's genomic DNA was done evenly across several immunoSEQ plates. Profiled with immunoSEQ multiplex PCR; TCRdb holds only in-frame clones, not every one. The table shows 450,000 to 500,000 clones, with around 85% occurring only once. Study outcomes and limitations: Donor clonotype sharing was expected to depend on sequencing depth. A small donor pool kept down the genetic and exposure-history diversity that was represented.

This clone is a singleton in its sample. Its antigen is still unknown. This TCR derives from a woman aged 40 to 50 in good health. Some clones in this sample may be carry-over from other donors' samples. What was sequenced was PBMCs.

CDR3 in DNA: TGTGCCTGGGGGGCAGGGGTCGGGGCTTTCTTT. Protein: CAWGAGVGAFF. V and J are TRBV30 and TRBJ1-1; TRBD1 might be the D (6 bases). V lost 5 bases and J lost 11, with 15 bases in between. Germline V CDR1 and CDR2: GTSNPN, SVGIG (reference sequence). The CDR3 is 11 residues long.